This TCR beta chain was sequenced in a study of graft-versus-host responses after intestinal transplantation. On the study more broadly: The whole recipient group had anti-thymocyte globulin induction followed by tacrolimus and steroids for two to three years. General study points: GvH clones appeared in recipient marrow, some first in ileum or blood. Peak GvH clone levels in circulation were associated with early post-transplant HvG declines.

This CDR3 has 15 amino acids. Repertoires were generated with immunoSEQ multiplex PCR, while TCRdb's copy carries only in-frame clones and drops some. Of tens of thousands of clones in the sample, just under 45% were seen once. Stimulators, some 200,000 irradiated and violet-dye-labeled cells, were plated with some 200,000 CFSE-labeled responder cells. After mixed lymphocyte reaction, dividing CD4+ and CD8+ responder T cells were sorted. The source of this sequence is a human patient who was an organ donor for intestinal transplantation. This specimen consisted of alloreactive CD8+ T cells from a mixed lymphocyte reaction culture, obtained before transplantation. Subset indicated: CFSE-low proliferating T cells sorted from roughly six-day pre-transplant mixed lymphocyte reaction (GvH or HvG direction). The chain couples TRBV1 to TRBJ2-7; the D call in the table, TRBD2, was not verified against the DNA. TRBV1 is a listed pseudogene. CDR3 in DNA: TGCACCAGCAGCCATCCCCCGGACTACTCCTACGAGCAGTACTTC. Its translation: CTSSHPPDYSYEQYF.